This T cell receptor beta chain was recovered during a study of blood T cell repertoires in COVID-19. Across the study: The analysed material was cDNA or gDNA that came from T cells, B-cell-depleted T cells, or PBMCs.

As handled by the study authors: Counts of nucleated cells, estimated from reference gene primer amplification, were obtained. Repertoires were generated with immunoSEQ multiplex PCR, while TCRdb's copy carries only in-frame clones and drops some. Clonal size and the V and J genes are those of that table, whereas D and trimming came from the DNA. The sample lists approximately 210,000 clones, 89% occurring once. Trimming stripped 6 bases from V and 4 bases from J, with 12 bases between. The CDR3 consists of 13 residues. Germline V gene data show CDR1 as MNHEY and CDR2 as SVGAGI. The rearrangement uses TRBV6-5 and TRBJ2-5, with TRBD1 as a possible D gene (6 bases). The sample comprised PBMCs or T cells enriched from blood (not recorded which). The sequence was obtained from a woman aged 18-29 years who had recovered from COVID-19. This CDR3 is CASSLGQRETQYF. DNA of the CDR3: TGTGCCAGCAGCCTGGGACAACGAGAGACCCAGTACTTC.